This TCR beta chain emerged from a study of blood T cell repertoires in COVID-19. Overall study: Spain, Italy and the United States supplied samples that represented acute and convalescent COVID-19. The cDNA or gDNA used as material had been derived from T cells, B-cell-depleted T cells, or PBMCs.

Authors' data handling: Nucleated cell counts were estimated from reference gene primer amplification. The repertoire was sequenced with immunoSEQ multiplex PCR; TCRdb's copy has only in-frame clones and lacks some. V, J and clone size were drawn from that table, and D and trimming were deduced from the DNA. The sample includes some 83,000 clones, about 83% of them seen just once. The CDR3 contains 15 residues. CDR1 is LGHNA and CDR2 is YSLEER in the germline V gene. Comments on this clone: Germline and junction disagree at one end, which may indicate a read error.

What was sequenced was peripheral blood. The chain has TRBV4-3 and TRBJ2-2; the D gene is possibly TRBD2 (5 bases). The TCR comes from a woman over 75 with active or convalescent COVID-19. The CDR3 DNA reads TGCGCCAGCAGCCAAGATAATCAGGCACACCGGGGAGCTGTTTTT. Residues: CASSQDNQAHRGAVF.